These 30 T cell receptor beta chains were sequenced from one sample in a study of cytomegalovirus exposure and HLA in healthy donors. A multiplex PCR was run with 60 Vbeta primers and 13 Jbeta primers. Libraries were prepared by immunoSEQ multiplex PCR; TCRdb keeps only in-frame clonotypes and omits some of them. Counted here are under 100,000 clones, 76% occurring once; the ten biggest clones make up 2.5% to 3.5%. The sequencing sample was made of PBMCs. These receptors all come from a middle-aged man in good health and CMV-seronegative.

This clone was recorded at least ten times. The V and J genes are TRBV6-5 and TRBJ2-7; 11 bases are shared with TRBD1. CDR1 is MNHEY, CDR2 SVGAGI, per germline. The CDR3 is 15 residues long. Trimming cost V 2 bases and J 3 bases; bases outside gene matches: 3. The CDR3 spells CASSYTGTGGYEQYF. The CDR3, as DNA: TGTGCCAGCAGTTACACGGGGACAGGGGGCTACGAGCAGTACTTC.

The V call is TRBV18, the J call TRBJ1-6; 8 nucleotides match TRBD1. Germline-derived CDR1 and CDR2 are KGHSH and LQKENI. The CDR3 totals 14 residues. V shed 3 bases and J 10 bases; nucleotides not matched to a gene: 5. CDR3 protein: CASSPAGGDSPLHF. In DNA, the CDR3 is TGTGCCAGCTCACCTGCAGGGGGCGACTCACCCCTCCACTTT.

This chain uses TRBV14 with TRBJ2-5; possibly TRBD2 for D (5 bases). The V gene's germline CDR1 is SGHDN and CDR2 FVKESK. The ends were cut back, 3 bases at V and 5 bases at J, with 16 bases in the middle. The CDR3 extends over 15 amino acids. CDR3 sequence reads: CASSHIRGDTETQYF. The CDR3 nucleotides are TGTGCCAGCAGCCATATCCGGGGAGACACGGAGACCCAGTACTTC.

The chain couples TRBV9 to TRBJ2-7, with D unresolved. V lost 4 bases, J lost 0 bases, and 17 bases lay in between. The CDR3 runs 16 residues. CDR1 and CDR2 from the germline V gene are SGDLS and YYNGEE. The DNA for the CDR3 is TGTGCCAGCAGCCTTACAGTTGGCCTCAGCTCCTACGAGCAGTACTTC. This codes for CASSLTVGLSSYEQYF. The variable domain in full, completed from reference TRBV9 and TRBJ2-7, reads DSGVTQTPKHLITATGQRVTLRCSPRSGDLSVYWYQQSLDQGLQFLIQYYNGEERAKGNILERFSAQQFPDLHSELNLSSLELGDSALYFCASSLTVGLSSYEQYFGPGTRLTVT.

The CDR3 DNA is TGTGCCAGCAGCTTAGCTATCTATCAGCCCCAGCATTTT. Encoded protein: CASSLAIYQPQHF. The rearrangement links TRBV7-9 to TRBJ1-5; D is ambiguous. The ends were cut back, 0 bases at V and 5 bases at J, with 5 bases in the middle. This CDR3 contains 13 residues. Germline lookup yields CDR1 SEHNR and CDR2 FQNEAQ (reference sequence).

This clone has just one count. The chain recombines TRBV19 with TRBJ1-2; D is perhaps TRBD1 (5 bases). The germline gives CDR1 LNHDA, CDR2 SQIVND (reference sequence). Trimming removed 2 bases at V and 5 bases at J, with 9 bases between. The CDR3 runs 13 residues. This CDR3 reads CASSIRQGYGYTF. The CDR3 coding sequence is TGTGCCAGTAGTATACGGCAGGGATATGGCTACACCTTC.

The genes are TRBV19 and TRBJ1-3; no reliable D call. CDR1 and CDR2 from the germline V gene are LNHDA and SQIVND (reference sequence). The CDR3 sequence is 14 residues long. Trimming shortened V by 5 bases and J by 0 bases, and 8 bases separated the two germline ends. The CDR3 nucleotides read TGTGCCAGTAGTCGGCAGGTCTCTGGAAACACCATATATTTT. Its translation is CASSRQVSGNTIYF. Complete variable domain (other parts from reference TRBV19 and TRBJ1-3): DGGITQSPKYLFRKEGQNVTLSCEQNLNHDAMYWYRQDPGQGLRLIYYSQIVNDFQKGDIAEGYSVSREKKESFPLTVTSAQKNPTAFYLCASSRQVSGNTIYFGEGSWLTVV.

The gene calls are TRBV28 and TRBJ1-2; D gene uncertain. Per the germline V gene, CDR1 is MDHEN and CDR2 is SYDVKM. This CDR3 contains 14 residues. Trimming stripped 6 bases from V and 4 bases from J, with 15 bases between. The CDR3 loop reads CASRDRVTPYGYTF. The DNA of the CDR3 is TGTGCCAGCAGAGACCGGGTCACCCCCTATGGCTACACCTTC.

The chain joins TRBV5-1 to TRBJ2-2; a weak D match, TRBD2 (5 bases). V was pared by 4 bases and J by 8 bases, with 21 bases between. Germline V gives CDR1 SGHRS, CDR2 YFSETQ. The CDR3 length is 16 residues. The CDR3, as DNA: TGCGCCAGCAGCCGCCAGGTAGACGGAGGACCGGGGGAGCTGTTTTTT. It yields the protein CASSRQVDGGPGELFF.

The genes are TRBV27 and TRBJ2-7, with 8 positions matching TRBD2. Germline CDR1 reads MNHEY; CDR2 reads SMNVEV (reference sequence). This CDR3 has 16 amino acids. Germline trimming cut 8 bases from V and 4 bases from J; bases unmatched to any gene: 16. Written as DNA, the CDR3 is TGTGCCAGCGCCAGTGGTGGCGGGGGGTCTTTATACGAGCAGTACTTC. Protein product: CASASGGGGSLYEQYF.

The CDR3 spells CASSPRTNSDTQYF. DNA of the CDR3: TGTGCCAGCAGTCCTCGGACTAATTCAGATACGCAGTATTTT. The chain joins TRBV2 to TRBJ2-3, with D possibly TRBD2 on 6 matching bases. Between the trimmed V and J ends, which lost 5 bases and 4 bases, there was a span of 13 bases. There are 14 residues in the CDR3. CDR1 and CDR2 from the germline V gene are SNHLY and FYNNEI.

The CDR3 DNA follows: TGTGCCAGCAGCTTAGGGTCGGGGGGGAGTTCCTACGAGCAGTACTTC. Translating gives CASSLGSGGSSYEQYF. The J gene is TRBJ2-7, the V gene TRBV13, with 8 bases fitting TRBD2. Losses at the gene ends were 0 bases for V and 1 base for J; bases not matched to a gene: 5. The CDR3 length is 16 residues. CDR1 is PRHDT, CDR2 FYEKMQ, per germline (reference sequence).

The chain is built from TRBV4-1 and TRBJ1-1; D is possibly TRBD1 (6 bases). The CDR3 has 17 residues. Per the germline V gene, CDR1 is MGHRA and CDR2 is YSYEKL. Deletions cut 0 bases from V and 0 bases from J, with 14 bases between. CDR3 nucleotide sequence: TGCGCCAGCAGCCAAGACACAGGGATGCGGGTGAACACTGAAGCTTTCTTT. Translated: CASSQDTGMRVNTEAFF.

The genes are TRBV7-2 and TRBJ1-2, with D maybe TRBD1 (6 bases). V was trimmed by 3 bases and J by 8 bases, leaving 13 bases between them. The CDR3 loop spans 13 amino acids. Germline CDR1 reads SGHTA; CDR2 reads FQGNSA. Here the CDR3 DNA reads TGTGCCAGCAGCTTCGGGGGGGCGCTAGGCTACACCTTC. Its protein product is CASSFGGALGYTF.

The rearrangement joins TRBV19 to TRBJ2-1, with 9 bases identical to TRBD2. Germline assignment: CDR1 LNHDA and CDR2 SQIVND (reference sequence). The CDR3 spans 16 residues. The V and J ends lost 5 bases and 3 bases, in that order; junction bases with no gene match: 8. The CDR3 DNA reads as TGTGCCAGTAGTGCATTTAGCGGGGGAGGCTACAATGAGCAGTTCTTC. This translates into CASSAFSGGGYNEQFF.

This sequence joins TRBV4-2 and TRBJ2-3; 7 nucleotides agree with TRBD2. V lost 0 bases to trimming and J lost 2 bases; unmatched junction nucleotides: 5. Germline CDR1 and CDR2: LGHNA and YNFKEQ. CDR3 length equals 16 residues. The CDR3 reads CASSQDGSGYTDTQYF. The CDR3 DNA sequence: TGTGCCAGCAGCCAAGACGGTAGCGGGTACACAGATACGCAGTATTTT.

This chain connects TRBV14 to TRBJ2-3, with TRBD2 identical over 7 bases. The ends lost 0 bases at V and 8 bases at J; junction bases unmatched: 17. This CDR3 region has 18 residues. CDR1 is SGHDN, CDR2 FVKESK, per germline. The CDR3 loop reads CASSQDHWAGVTSGTQYF. The CDR3 DNA sequence: TGTGCCAGCAGCCAAGATCATTGGGCGGGGGTGACTAGTGGTACGCAGTATTTT.

The chain joins TRBV4-3 to TRBJ1-4; no clear D gene. Looked up from germline, CDR1 is LGHNA and CDR2 is YSLEER. V was pared by 0 bases and J by 4 bases, with 9 bases between. The CDR3 is made up of 15 amino acids. The CDR3 loop reads CASSQDYSYNEKLFF. CDR3 coding DNA: TGCGCCAGCAGCCAAGATTACAGCTATAATGAAAAACTGTTTTTT.

This rearrangement joins TRBV15 to TRBJ2-3, with 12 nucleotides matching TRBD2. With V trimmed by 9 bases and J by 0 bases, 4 bases remained unmatched. The CDR3 is 15 amino acids. Germline CDR1 and CDR2: LNHNV and YYDKDF (reference sequence). In nucleotides, the CDR3 is TGTGCCACTACTAGCGGGGGGTCTAGCACAGATACGCAGTATTTT. Translated, it gives CATTSGGSSTDTQYF.

The V call is TRBV4-2, the J call TRBJ2-4; tentatively, D is TRBD2 (5 bases). V lost 2 bases, J lost 0 bases, and 8 bases lay in between. Looked up from germline, CDR1 is LGHNA and CDR2 is YNFKEQ. This CDR3 spans 15 amino acids. The CDR3 spells CASSQFGGAKNIQYF. Here the CDR3 DNA reads TGTGCCAGCAGCCAATTTGGAGGAGCCAAAAACATTCAGTACTTC.

V is TRBV6-1 and J is TRBJ1-2, with D tentatively TRBD1 (5 bases). This CDR3 spans 14 amino acids. Germline V gene sequence: CDR1 MNHNS, CDR2 SASEGT. The V gene lost 1 base and the J gene lost 7 bases, with 13 bases spanning the gap. CDR3 sequence (DNA): TGTGCCAGCAGTGAAGGGGGCGCTTTGGGTGGCTACACCTTC. Translation: CASSEGGALGGYTF.

The chain uses TRBV5-1 and TRBJ1-2, with unresolved D. Looked up from germline, CDR1 is SGHRS and CDR2 is YFSETQ. Trimming removed 0 bases at V and 7 bases at J, with 16 bases between. This CDR3 spans 15 amino acids. This chain's CDR3 is CASSLAGTQSGGYTF. CDR3 bases: TGCGCCAGCAGCTTGGCCGGAACCCAATCGGGTGGCTACACCTTC.

The rearrangement uses TRBV7-2 and TRBJ1-4; tentatively, D is TRBD1 (5 bases). This CDR3 is built from 15 residues. Germline CDR1 reads SGHTA; CDR2 reads FQGNSA. Trimming cost V 2 bases and J 8 bases, with 15 bases left between them. The DNA of the CDR3 is TGTGCCAGCAGCTTATTGATGGGGGGAGGGGAAAAACTGTTTTTT. This translates into CASSLLMGGGEKLFF.

The J gene is TRBJ1-1, the V gene TRBV21-1; the table's D call, TRBD1, has no DNA check behind it. TRBV21-1 is designated a pseudogene. CDR3 length: 16 residues. The CDR3 DNA reads TGTGCCAGCAGCAAAGGCAGTTGGGGGCTTGCCACTGAAGCTTTCTTT. Amino acid sequence: CASSKGSWGLATEAFF.

This rearrangement joins TRBV2 to TRBJ1-5; tentatively, D is TRBD1 (6 bases). V lost 6 bases, J lost 8 bases, and 20 bases lay in between. Germline V gene sequence: CDR1 SNHLY, CDR2 FYNNEI. The CDR3 totals 15 residues. The CDR3 protein is CASRVTYRAREPQHF. CDR3 nucleotide sequence: TGTGCCAGCAGAGTTACATACAGGGCTCGAGAGCCCCAGCATTTT.

V gene TRBV19 combines with J gene TRBJ2-7; D is possibly TRBD2 (6 bases). Between the trimmed V and J ends, which lost 6 bases and 3 bases, there was a span of 12 bases. CDR3 length equals 13 residues. The germline CDR1 and CDR2 sequences are LNHDA and SQIVND (reference sequence). CDR3 in DNA: TGTGCCAGTAGCCCCCTGGGGGGCTACGAGCAGTACTTC. Translation gives CASSPLGGYEQYF.

The V gene is TRBV30, the J gene TRBJ1-2; the D gene is possibly TRBD1 (5 bases). CDR3 length: 12 amino acids. V was shortened by 7 bases and J by 4 bases, with 13 bases between the two germline ends. Germline V gene data show CDR1 as GTSNPN and CDR2 as SVGIG (reference sequence). CDR3 nucleotide sequence: TGTGCCTTGGAGGGCGGGACCTATGGCTACACCTTC. This translates into CALEGGTYGYTF.

The chain is built from TRBV5-5 and TRBJ1-2, with D perhaps matching TRBD1 (5 bases). The CDR3 covers 12 residues. Per the germline V gene, CDR1 is SGHKS and CDR2 is YYEKEE (reference sequence). Trimming removed 6 bases at V and 8 bases at J, with 14 bases between. CDR3: CASTSGASGYTF. DNA of the CDR3: TGTGCCAGCACCTCTGGGGCATCCGGCTACACCTTC. The variable domain in full, completed from reference TRBV5-5 and TRBJ1-2, reads DAGVTQSPTHLIKTRGQQVTLRCSPISGHKSVSWYQQVLGQGPQFIFQYYEKEERGRGNFPDRFSARQFPNYSSELNVNALLLGDSALYLCASTSGASGYTFGSGTRLTVV.

This chain's CDR3 is CASSLEAGSSYEQYF. In nucleotides, the CDR3 is TGTGCCAGCAGCTTAGAGGCAGGTTCCTCCTACGAGCAGTACTTC. The genes are TRBV7-2 and TRBJ2-7; D not resolved. The CDR3 totals 15 residues. The germline gives CDR1 SGHTA, CDR2 FQGNSA. V lost 1 base, J lost 0 bases, and 10 bases lay in between.

This chain joins TRBV7-9 and TRBJ2-1; 13 nucleotides agree with TRBD2. The trim removed 5 bases at V and 0 bases at J, leaving 7 bases unmatched. Germline loops: CDR1 SEHNR, CDR2 FQNEAQ (reference sequence). The CDR3 extends over 18 amino acids. The CDR3: CASSPRLAGGSSYNEQFF. CDR3 DNA sequence: TGTGCCAGCAGCCCTCGACTAGCGGGGGGAAGCTCCTACAATGAGCAGTTCTTC.